This TCR beta chain came from a study of graft-versus-host responses after intestinal transplantation. Whole-study context: Among the recipients, all got anti-thymocyte globulin induction and then tacrolimus and steroids for about 3 years.

Study findings and constraints: High graft-versus-host to host-versus-graft clonal ratios were found in allografts of patients who had graft-donor T cell macrochimerism. The marrow of recipients harbored GvH clones, and ileum or blood showed some of them first.

Sequencing used immunoSEQ multiplex PCR; TCRdb keeps in-frame clones, though not all of them. The profile shows tens of thousands of clones, around 92% of them singletons. Concerning this clone: Antigen unknown.

The TCR originated in a human donor who received an intestinal transplant. The sequences come from unstimulated CD4+ T cells sorted from spleen or lymph node cells, collected before intestinal transplant.

The CDR3 is CSVARGGDGETQYF. CDR3 DNA sequence: TGCAGCGTCGCCCGAGGGGGGGATGGAGAGACCCAGTACTTC. J is TRBJ2-5 and V is TRBV29-1; weak D call: TRBD2 (7 bases). CDR1 and CDR2 (germline): SQVTM, ANQGSEA. The ends were cut back, 6 bases at V and 4 bases at J, with 18 bases in the middle. CDR3 length: 14 residues.